Presented here are 21 T cell receptor beta chains from one specimen sequenced in a study of blood T cell repertoires in COVID-19. Data came from immunoSEQ multiplex PCR; TCRdb stores just in-frame clones and leaves some out. The data hold nearly 55,000 clones, with about 86% observed a single time. The sequencing sample was made of peripheral blood. All receptors come from an older man with active COVID-19.

The chain carries TRBV21-1 and TRBJ1-3. TRBV21-1 is recorded as a pseudogene. The length of the CDR3 is 12 residues. The CDR3 nucleotides are TGTGCCAGCAGCAAATTAAGAAACACCATATATTTT. Its translation: CASSKLRNTIYF.

This sequence joins TRBV9 and TRBJ1-1; D gene uncertain. The CDR3 sequence is 15 residues long. Germline CDR1 SGDLS, CDR2 YYNGEE. Trimming removed 0 bases at V and 0 bases at J, with 9 bases between. The CDR3 sequence: CASSVGGSLNTEAFF. CDR3 bases: TGTGCCAGCAGCGTAGGTGGCAGTTTGAACACTGAAGCTTTCTTT.

The rearrangement uses TRBV11-3 and TRBJ1-4; possible D gene TRBD1, 5 bases. CDR1 is SGHNT, CDR2 YENEEA, per germline. The CDR3 contains 16 residues. With 4 bases removed from V and 0 bases from J, the gap between germline ends came to 12 bases. CDR3 in DNA: TGTGCCAGCAGCTCCAGGCGGGGCTCAACTAATGAAAAACTGTTTTTT. Its protein is CASSSRRGSTNEKLFF. Using reference TRBV11-3 and TRBJ1-4 for the parts outside the CDR3, the full variable domain is EAGVVQSPRYKIIEKKQPVAFWCNPISGHNTLYWYLQNLGQGPELLIRYENEEAVDDSQLPKDRFSAERLKGVDSTLKIQPAELGDSAVYLCASSSRRGSTNEKLFFGSGTQLSVL.

V gene TRBV6-2 or TRBV6-3 combines with J gene TRBJ1-1, with TRBD1 identical over 9 bases. The CDR3 has 14 amino acids. V dropped 6 bases and J dropped 5; count of bases not matched to a gene: 7. Germline CDR1 reads MNHEY; CDR2 reads SVGEGT. Here the CDR3 reads CASSLTQGATEAFF. The CDR3 region has the DNA TGTGCCAGCAGCCTGACACAGGGGGCGACTGAAGCTTTCTTT.

This clone ranks as medium-sized. The V gene is TRBV6-4, the J gene TRBJ2-1, with D maybe TRBD2 (5 bases). Per the germline V gene, CDR1 is MRHNA and CDR2 is SNTAGT. The V and J ends lost 3 bases and 10 bases respectively, with 16 bases between them. This CDR3 spans 14 amino acids. The CDR3 nucleotides read TGTGCCAGCAGTGAAAAAATGGAGGTGAGAGAGCAGTTCTTC. Its translation: CASSEKMEVREQFF.

This chain connects TRBV18 to TRBJ2-7; 9 bases fit TRBD1. Trimming at V came to 3 bases and at J to 3 bases, leaving 6 bases not matched to a gene. From germline, CDR1 is KGHSH and CDR2 LQKENI. The CDR3 totals 15 residues. The CDR3 sequence: CASSPRGTGLYEQYF. As DNA, the CDR3 is TGTGCCAGCTCACCCCGCGGGACAGGGCTCTACGAGCAGTACTTC.

The chain is built from TRBV7-9 and TRBJ1-5, with TRBD1 as a possible D gene (5 bases). This CDR3 spans 12 amino acids. Germline V gene data show CDR1 as SEHNR and CDR2 as FQNEAQ (reference sequence). V lost 5 bases, J lost 9 bases, and 11 bases lay in between. The CDR3 reads CASSPGIGPQHF. The CDR3 DNA reads as TGTGCCAGCAGCCCAGGGATTGGGCCCCAGCATTTT.

The chain links TRBV11-2 to TRBJ1-1; 7 nucleotides align to TRBD1. Per germline, CDR1 SGHAT and CDR2 FQNNGV. The CDR3 is made up of 18 amino acids. The V gene end was trimmed by 4 bases and the J gene end by 0 bases; junction bases not matched to a gene: 14. The DNA of the CDR3 is TGTGCCAGCAGCTCGTGGACAGGTAGGGTGGGGATGAACACTGAAGCTTTCTTT. Translation: CASSSWTGRVGMNTEAFF.

The chain is built from TRBV29-1 and TRBJ1-2; TRBD1 matches at 9 bases. V lost 0 bases, J lost 4 bases, and 6 bases stayed unmatched. The CDR3 length is 15 residues. Germline CDR1 reads SQVTM; CDR2 reads ANQGSEA. In DNA form, the CDR3 reads TGCAGCGTTGAAGATCAAACAGGGGGCGTCTATGGCTACACCTTC. Translated, it gives CSVEDQTGGVYGYTF.

The chain has TRBV6-2 or TRBV6-3 and TRBJ2-2; 9 nucleotides match TRBD2. V trimming: 5 bases; J trimming: 4 bases; junction bases outside the gene matches: 8. CDR1 is MNHEY, CDR2 SVGEGT, per germline. The CDR3 sequence is 16 residues long. CDR3 in DNA: TGTGCCAGCAGTGATCAGCGGGGGGCTTCCACCGGGGAGCTGTTTTTT. Residues: CASSDQRGASTGELFF.

This clone occurred once. This chain uses TRBV7-3 with TRBJ2-3; tentatively, D is TRBD2 (5 bases). Germline V CDR1 and CDR2: SGHTA, FQGTGA. With 2 bases removed from V and 6 bases from J, the gap between germline ends came to 21 bases. The CDR3 length is 17 residues. The CDR3 DNA is TGTGCCAGCAGCTTAGGTACGGGGTACCGGGCCGAGGATACGCAGTATTTT. Translated: CASSLGTGYRAEDTQYF.

The rearrangement links TRBV6-4 to TRBJ2-3; TRBD2 agrees at 7 bases. The length of the CDR3 is 14 residues. Trimming removed 9 bases from V and 7 bases from J; junction bases left unmatched: 13. Germline V lookup: CDR1 MRHNA, CDR2 SNTAGT. In DNA, the CDR3 is TGTGCCAGTGCCGCAAGCGGGGTTGCTCATACGCAGTATTTT. This codes for CASAASGVAHTQYF.

The chain uses TRBV4-3 and TRBJ2-3, with a weak D call TRBD1 (5 bases). Germline loops: CDR1 LGHNA, CDR2 YSLEER. This CDR3 is built from 16 residues. Trimming removed 0 bases from V and 4 bases from J, with 14 bases in between. This CDR3 is CASSQEGKQVADTQYF. CDR3 DNA sequence: TGCGCCAGCAGCCAAGAGGGAAAACAGGTGGCAGATACGCAGTATTTT.

The gene calls are TRBV7-2 and TRBJ1-5; D might be TRBD1 (5 bases). The V and J ends lost 3 bases and 2 bases respectively, with 11 bases between them. The length of the CDR3 is 15 residues. Per the germline V gene, CDR1 is SGHTA and CDR2 is FQGNSA. CDR3 DNA sequence: TGTGCCAGCAGCTTGGGAGGGGCAGGCAATCAGCCCCAGCATTTT. It yields the protein CASSLGGAGNQPQHF.

The V and J genes are TRBV5-1 and TRBJ1-1; D gene unclear. Germline V gene data show CDR1 as SGHRS and CDR2 as YFSETQ. The CDR3 covers 12 residues. V dropped 3 bases and J dropped 8 bases, with 11 bases sitting between them. The CDR3 DNA reads TGCGCCAGCAGCTCTACCGGGTCCGAAGCTTTCTTT. Amino acids: CASSSTGSEAFF.

The rearrangement uses TRBV29-1 and TRBJ2-5; D call uncertain. This CDR3 contains 12 residues. Trimming removed 8 bases from V and 5 bases from J, with 15 bases in between. In germline, CDR1 is SQVTM, CDR2 ANQGSEA. CDR3 amino acids: CSTPGLGETQYF. CDR3 bases: TGCAGCACACCGGGTCTCGGGGAGACCCAGTACTTC.

The gene calls are TRBV4-3 and TRBJ1-1; the D is unclear. This CDR3 comprises 12 residues. CDR1 is LGHNA, CDR2 YSLEER, per germline. V was cut by 1 base and J by 3 bases, with 3 bases left in between. CDR3 bases: TGCGCCAGCAGCCAAGGGCACACTGAAGCTTTCTTT. Protein sequence: CASSQGHTEAFF.

V is TRBV27 and J is TRBJ1-6; D is unclear. Germline V gives CDR1 MNHEY, CDR2 SMNVEV (reference sequence). Trimming removed 2 bases from V and 0 bases from J, with 14 bases in between. The CDR3 totals 18 residues. The CDR3 reads CASSLIPAGSSYNSPLHF. As DNA, the CDR3 is TGTGCCAGCAGTTTAATTCCAGCCGGGAGCTCCTATAATTCACCCCTCCACTTT.

The count of this clone is one. The rearrangement uses TRBV7-2 and TRBJ1-6, with D maybe TRBD1 (5 bases). V was trimmed by 10 bases and J by 6 bases, leaving 31 bases between them. From germline, CDR1 is SGHTA and CDR2 FQGNSA. This CDR3 is 19 amino acids long. The CDR3 DNA is TGTGCCATGGGGGGAACAGCAGCCCAACCAGGCGTGGGTAATTCACCCCTCCACTTT. The encoded protein is CAMGGTAAQPGVGNSPLHF.

V is TRBV6-5 and J is TRBJ1-3, with 7 bases matching TRBD1. Looked up from germline, CDR1 is MNHEY and CDR2 is SVGAGI. This CDR3 contains 16 residues. With V trimmed by 2 bases and J by 4 bases, 8 bases remained unmatched. The CDR3: CASSYVPGGGGNTIYF. The CDR3 nucleotides read TGTGCCAGCAGTTACGTCCCAGGGGGTGGGGGAAACACCATATATTTT.

This chain joins TRBV7-2 and TRBJ2-7, with a possible D match to TRBD2 (6 bases). Germline CDR1 SGHTA, CDR2 FQGNSA. The CDR3 covers 14 residues. V was pared by 5 bases and J by 0 bases, with 11 bases between. This CDR3 is CASSRDWSSYEQYF. The CDR3 DNA reads as TGTGCCAGCAGCCGGGACTGGAGCTCCTACGAGCAGTACTTC.